This paragraph reports one T cell receptor (beta chain). Its antigen is not known. This CDR3 comprises 15 residues. The germline V gene encodes CDR1 SGHRS and CDR2 YFSETQ. These data originate in a study of monozygotic twins with inflammatory bowel disease. Through template switching, UMIs that included a 6-nucleotide sample barcode were added. TCRdb reprocessed the 5' RACE reads; each CDR3 protein has one entry and no DNA is given. Its table lists about 450,000 distinct CDR3 sequences. Broader study findings: Differences in immunosuppressive treatment may have been a source of added variability in patient repertoires.

Sequencing was done on a sample of blood. The receptor was derived from a human donor with ulcerative colitis or Crohn's disease, or a healthy co-twin of an affected twin (not recorded which). The rearrangement links TRBV5-1 to TRBJ2-7; TCRdb gives TRBD2 as the D gene, but with no DNA this cannot be confirmed. The CDR3 loop is CASSPPGLTSYEQYF.